The next 5 T cell receptor beta chains were all read from a single sample in a study of blood T cell repertoires in COVID-19. Profiled with immunoSEQ multiplex PCR; TCRdb holds only in-frame clones, not every one. This table holds 70,000 to 90,000 clones, about 89% found once. Sequenced input: PBMCs or T cells enriched from blood (not recorded which). The receptors originated from a woman between 50 and 59 years old with acute COVID-19.

The V and J genes are TRBV5-1 and TRBJ2-3; 11 nucleotides match TRBD2. V lost 4 bases to trimming and J lost 8 bases; unmatched junction nucleotides: 12. This CDR3 region has 16 residues. Germline V CDR1 and CDR2: SGHRS, YFSETQ. The CDR3 is CASSPGTSGTSVTQYF. In DNA, the CDR3 is TGCGCCAGCAGCCCGGGGACTAGCGGTACTTCAGTTACGCAGTATTTT.

Concerning this clone itself: The sample holds other DNA sequences that translate to the same CDR3. The V and J genes are TRBV9 and TRBJ2-5; 11 bases agree with TRBD2. The germline gives CDR1 SGDLS, CDR2 YYNGEE. The CDR3 loop spans 17 amino acids. Trimming cost V 0 bases and J 5 bases; bases outside gene matches: 9. CDR3 DNA sequence: TGTGCCAGCAGCGTAGGGTTAGCGGGAGGGCCAGGGGAGACCCAGTACTTC. Protein: CASSVGLAGGPGETQYF.

This clone was seen a few times. The chain has TRBV6-5 and TRBJ2-5, with 9 bases lining up with TRBD1. The CDR3 totals 15 residues. Germline V lookup: CDR1 MNHEY, CDR2 SVGAGI. V shed 0 bases and J 3 bases; nucleotides not matched to a gene: 2. The CDR3 spells CASSYSGTGKETQYF. CDR3 nucleotides: TGTGCCAGCAGTTACTCAGGGACAGGGAAAGAGACCCAGTACTTC.

J is TRBJ1-3 and V is TRBV27, with D possibly matching TRBD1 (6 bases). Germline V CDR1 and CDR2: MNHEY, SMNVEV (reference sequence). The CDR3 spans 16 residues. V was pared by 4 bases and J by 0 bases, with 13 bases between. The CDR3 DNA is TGTGCCAGCAGTTCGGACAGATATTACTCTGGAAACACCATATATTTT. Protein: CASSSDRYYSGNTIYF.

V and J are TRBV4-1 and TRBJ2-2, with 10 bases aligning to TRBD2. V shed 1 base and J 1 base; nucleotides not matched to a gene: 6. The germline V gene has CDR1 MGHRA and CDR2 YSYEKL. The length of the CDR3 is 18 residues. CDR3 amino acids: CASSQGVLAGRNTGELFF. The CDR3 nucleotides are TGCGCCAGCAGCCAAGGGGTACTAGCGGGAAGGAACACCGGGGAGCTGTTTTTT.